These T cell receptor beta chains were read from a single sample in a study of T cell repertoires in cytomegalovirus infection. These receptors' antigens are unknown. TCRdb reanalysed the reads using MiXCR and keeps one entry per CDR3 protein. The sample shows fewer than 200,000 distinct CDR3 sequences, about a fifth of them seen only once. This sample comprised CD8+ T cells from cultured PBMCs, obtained from culture after CMV antigen stimulation. The receptors stem from a human donor in good health (CMV status not recorded). Some clones in this sample may be carry-over from other donors' samples. Each CDR3 is given with its conserved first and last residue. Fields, in order: V gene, D gene, J gene, clone size, CDR3 DNA, CDR3 protein. The D gene is left open where the match is weak. Size is omitted from some rows. Given values are once, few, many or a class for expanded clones.

TRBV7-9	TRBD1	TRBJ2-3	few	TGTGCCGACGGACAGGGGAGCACAGATACGCAGTATTTT	CADGQGSTDTQYF
TRBV7-9	NA	TRBJ2-1	NA	TGTGCCAGCAGCTCCCAATCCGGGCAACTCTACAATGAGCAGTTCTTC	CASSSQSGQLYNEQFF
TRBV12-3/TRBV12-4	NA	TRBJ1-1	few	TGTGCCAGCAGTTTATATGACAGCGATTTATACAACACTGAAGCTTTCTTT	CASSLYDSDLYNTEAFF
TRBV6-5	NA	TRBJ2-2	NA	TGTGCCAGCAGTTACGACGGTACCGGGGAGCTGTTTTTT	CASSYDGTGELFF
TRBV7-2	TRBD1	TRBJ2-7	few	TGTGCCAGCAGCTTTGTGAGGGGACAGGGCTACGAGCAGTACTTC	CASSFVRGQGYEQYF
TRBV7-8	NA	TRBJ2-5	few	TGTGCCAGCAGCGGTCGAACTAGGGAACAAGAGACCCAGTACTTC	CASSGRTREQETQYF
TRBV5-5	NA	TRBJ1-1	NA	TGTGCCAGCAGGTTAGGTCCTTTTGGAAACACTGAAGCTTTCTTT	CASRLGPFGNTEAFF
TRBV4-1	TRBD1	TRBJ2-7	few	TGCGCCAGCAGCCGAGCCCCGGACAGGGCATACGAGCAGTACTTC	CASSRAPDRAYEQYF
TRBV28	NA	TRBJ1-2	NA	TGTGCCAGCAGTTTGGGTGCCTATGGCTACACCTTC	CASSLGAYGYTF
TRBV7-9	NA	TRBJ2-1	many	TGTGCCAACGAAGGGGGTGAGCAGTTCTTC	CANEGGEQFF